This TCR beta chain was captured by sequencing in a study of CXCR3-negative and CXCR3-positive naive CD8 T cells. UMI-labeled 5' RACE TRB cDNA libraries were prepared from the cells. TCRdb re-called the 5' RACE reads; every CDR3 protein appears as one record, without DNA. This sample's clone table lists 45,000 to 70,000 distinct CDR3 sequences. The CDR3 extends over 15 amino acids. Germline V gives CDR1 LGHDT, CDR2 YNNKEL (reference sequence). This TCR was recovered from a human donor in good health. Some clones in this sample may be carry-over from other donors' samples. The chain combines TRBV3-1 with TRBJ2-5; the D gene TCRdb calls, TRBD1, cannot be checked with no DNA. Input material: memory CD8+ T cells from blood. CDR3 sequence: CASSQVDRGQETQYF.